Each of the 4 T cell receptor beta chains below was sequenced from the same sample in a study of cytotoxic CD8 clonotypes in ibrutinib-treated CLL. Only in-frame clones appear in the TCRdb table, and some are missing; sequencing was by immunoSEQ multiplex PCR. The data hold about 39,000 clones, with about 65% observed a single time. The source material was PBMCs, sampled at disease progression, from a patient treated with ibrutinib. These receptor sequences come from a human donor with chronic lymphocytic leukemia.

This sequence joins TRBV7-2 and TRBJ2-7; 7 bases line up with TRBD1. This CDR3 contains 15 residues. The germline V gene encodes CDR1 SGHTA and CDR2 FQGNSA. The ends lost 5 bases at V and 0 bases at J; junction bases unmatched: 7. CDR3 bases: TGTGCCAGCAGCCACGACAGGGCTTACTCCTACGAGCAGTACTTC. Translating it yields CASSHDRAYSYEQYF.

The rearrangement joins TRBV2 to TRBJ2-3; D remains unclear. Germline lookup yields CDR1 SNHLY and CDR2 FYNNEI. V lost 6 bases and J lost 7, with 8 bases in between. The CDR3 loop spans 11 amino acids. The CDR3 loop is CASRELHTQYF. The CDR3 coding sequence is TGTGCCAGCAGGGAGTTGCATACGCAGTATTTT.

V and J are TRBV2 and TRBJ2-7; D might be TRBD2 (6 bases). The CDR3 is made up of 13 amino acids. Per the germline V gene, CDR1 is SNHLY and CDR2 is FYNNEI. V lost 7 bases, J lost 4 bases, and 14 bases lay in between. CDR3 DNA sequence: TGTGCCAGCAATGGCGGGACTCTTTACGAGCAGTACTTC. Translating it yields CASNGGTLYEQYF.

This clone was counted between two and nine times. The chain joins TRBV7-3 to TRBJ2-7; D is possibly TRBD2 (5 bases). The V end was cut by 2 bases, the J end by 5 bases, with 16 bases between. Germline-derived CDR1 and CDR2 are SGHTA and FQGTGA. There are 15 residues in the CDR3. This CDR3 reads CASSLGFTRRDEQYF. The CDR3 nucleotides are TGTGCCAGCAGCTTAGGGTTTACTAGGCGAGACGAGCAGTACTTC.